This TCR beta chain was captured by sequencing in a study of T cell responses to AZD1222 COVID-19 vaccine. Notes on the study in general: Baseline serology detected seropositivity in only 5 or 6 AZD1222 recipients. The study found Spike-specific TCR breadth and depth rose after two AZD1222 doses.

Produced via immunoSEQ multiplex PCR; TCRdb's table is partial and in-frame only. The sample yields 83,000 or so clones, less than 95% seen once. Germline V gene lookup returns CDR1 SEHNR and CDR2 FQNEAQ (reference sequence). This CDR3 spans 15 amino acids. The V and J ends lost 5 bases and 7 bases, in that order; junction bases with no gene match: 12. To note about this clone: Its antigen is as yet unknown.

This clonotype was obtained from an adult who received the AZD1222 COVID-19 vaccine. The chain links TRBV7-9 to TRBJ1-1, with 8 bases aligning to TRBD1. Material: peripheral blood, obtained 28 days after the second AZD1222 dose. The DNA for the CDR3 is TGTGCCAGCAGCCTTACAGGGGGGCCCGAAAGTGAAGCTTTCTTT. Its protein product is CASSLTGGPESEAFF. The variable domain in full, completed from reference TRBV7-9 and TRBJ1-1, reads DTGVSQNPRHKITKRGQNVTFRCDPISEHNRLYWYRQTLGQGPEFLTYFQNEAQLEKSRLLSDRFSAERPKGSFSTLEIQRTEQGDSAMYLCASSLTGGPESEAFFGQGTRLTVV.